Shown below are 28 T cell receptor beta chains from a single sample sequenced in a study of blood T cell repertoires in COVID-19. The data were produced by immunoSEQ multiplex PCR, yet TCRdb's version contains in-frame clones alone and is incomplete. The repertoire has 400,000 to 550,000 clones, around 89% of them found once; the top ten carry over 4%. Input material: peripheral blood. Every receptor here comes from a woman in her thirties with acute or convalescent COVID-19.

This clone was observed a handful of times. The V gene is TRBV6-5, the J gene TRBJ2-5; unclear D gene. The CDR3 has 13 residues. Trimming shortened V by 7 bases and J by 2 bases, and 11 bases separated the two germline ends. Germline V gene data show CDR1 as MNHEY and CDR2 as SVGAGI. CDR3 in amino acids: CASTRTQQETQYF. The CDR3 DNA reads TGTGCCAGCACCCGCACACAACAAGAGACCCAGTACTTC.

This chain's CDR3 is CAWSVRGSVLRNEQFF. The CDR3 DNA reads TGTGCCTGGAGTGTACGGGGGTCGGTGTTAAGGAATGAGCAGTTCTTC. V usage is TRBV30 and J usage is TRBJ2-1, with D possibly matching TRBD2 (6 bases). Germline V gene data show CDR1 as GTSNPN and CDR2 as SVGIG (reference sequence). Trimming removed 0 bases from V and 7 bases from J, with 19 bases in between. The CDR3 consists of 16 residues.

Concerning this clone: The identical CDR3 is also encoded by other nucleotide sequences in the sample. This chain connects TRBV18 to TRBJ1-1, with D unclear. Germline assignment: CDR1 KGHSH and CDR2 LQKENI. The CDR3 contains 13 residues. V lost 6 bases and J 0 bases, leaving 8 bases between the germline ends. The DNA of the CDR3 is TGTGCCAGCTCGCCAACAATGAACACTGAAGCTTTCTTT. This codes for CASSPTMNTEAFF.

The rearrangement joins TRBV2 to TRBJ2-3; D is undetermined. The germline gives CDR1 SNHLY, CDR2 FYNNEI. The CDR3 contains 13 residues. Trimming cost V 7 bases and J 1 base, with 9 bases left between them. The CDR3 sequence is CASTFAGTDTQYF. For the CDR3, the DNA is TGTGCCAGCACTTTTGCGGGCACAGATACGCAGTATTTT.

The rearrangement joins TRBV7-2 to TRBJ2-5; D is possibly TRBD1 (6 bases). Trimming removed 1 base at V and 3 bases at J, with 9 bases between. The CDR3 totals 14 residues. CDR1 is SGHTA, CDR2 FQGNSA, per germline. CDR3 DNA: TGTGCCAGCAGCTTAGTCAGGGGTAAAGAGACCCAGTACTTC. Encoded protein: CASSLVRGKETQYF.

The genes are TRBV7-3 and TRBJ2-5; D is unclear. The CDR3 is 13 amino acids. The V gene's germline CDR1 is SGHTA and CDR2 FQGTGA. Trimming left V 1 base short and J 5 bases short, with 8 bases between. The CDR3 reads CASSLMGSETQYF. CDR3 DNA: TGTGCCAGCAGCTTAATGGGCTCCGAGACCCAGTACTTC.

This clone was observed a single time. The rearrangement joins TRBV28 to TRBJ1-1, with TRBD1 matching 8 bases. This CDR3 is built from 15 residues. Germline V gene lookup returns CDR1 MDHEN and CDR2 SYDVKM. Trimming at V came to 2 bases and at J to 0 bases, leaving 2 bases not matched to a gene. CDR3 DNA: TGTGCCAGCAGTTTAAGGGGACAGGTGAACACTGAAGCTTTCTTT. Amino acid sequence: CASSLRGQVNTEAFF.

This rearrangement joins TRBV5-1 to TRBJ1-1, with D unclear. Deletions cut 2 bases from V and 1 base from J, with 9 bases between. From germline, CDR1 is SGHRS and CDR2 YFSETQ. CDR3 length equals 14 residues. This CDR3 reads CASSFRGGNTEAFF. As DNA, the CDR3 is TGCGCCAGCAGCTTCCGGGGTGGGAACACTGAAGCTTTCTTT.

The V and J genes are TRBV7-3 and TRBJ2-7; the match to TRBD1 covers 8 bases. The germline V gene has CDR1 SGHTA and CDR2 FQGTGA. Unmatched junction bases numbered 5, after V lost 5 bases and J lost 5 bases. The CDR3 covers 13 residues. CDR3 coding DNA: TGTGCCAGCAGCCCAGGGACAGGCGACGAGCAGTACTTC. It codes for CASSPGTGDEQYF.

V is TRBV28 and J is TRBJ1-5; possible D gene TRBD1, 5 bases. Germline V lookup: CDR1 MDHEN, CDR2 SYDVKM. V lost 6 bases, J lost 6 bases, and 18 bases lay in between. The CDR3 is made up of 15 amino acids. CDR3 sequence: CASSWAQGLGQPQHF. The CDR3 DNA sequence: TGTGCCAGCAGCTGGGCTCAGGGTCTTGGTCAGCCCCAGCATTTT.

A word on this clone: This is likely a read error, given that the CDR3 carries no conserved phenylalanine or tryptophan at its end. This sequence joins TRBV4-1 and TRBJ1-6, with a weak D call TRBD1 (6 bases). This CDR3 contains 16 residues. Deletions cut 3 bases from V and 7 bases from J, with 16 bases between. Germline-derived CDR1 and CDR2 are MGHRA and YSYEKL. The CDR3 region is CASSHLTTGENSPLHL. For the CDR3, the DNA is TGCGCCAGCAGCCACCTCACGACAGGCGAAAATTCACCCCTCCACCTT.

This clone was detected only a few times. V usage is TRBV4-1 and J usage is TRBJ2-2, with D possibly being TRBD2 (5 bases). The CDR3 is 15 residues long. V gave up 3 bases and J gave up 2 bases, with 10 bases separating them. Germline V CDR1 and CDR2: MGHRA, YSYEKL. The CDR3 nucleotides read TGCGCCAGCAGCCACTCGGACTCTAACACCGGGGAGCTGTTTTTT. It yields the protein CASSHSDSNTGELFF.

The rearrangement uses TRBV29-1 and TRBJ1-2; 8 positions agree with TRBD1. CDR1 SQVTM and CDR2 ANQGSEA come from the germline V gene. The CDR3 sequence is 12 residues long. V lost 7 bases to trimming and J lost 6 bases; unmatched junction nucleotides: 7. CDR3 nucleotides: TGCAGCGATCTCAGGGGGCTCAATGGCTACACCTTC. Its protein is CSDLRGLNGYTF.

The chain joins TRBV19 to TRBJ2-7; D gene unclear. This CDR3 has 13 residues. V was shortened by 5 bases and J by 2 bases, with 10 bases between the two germline ends. Germline V CDR1 and CDR2: LNHDA, SQIVND (reference sequence). This CDR3 reads CASSQTSTYEQYF. The CDR3 DNA is TGTGCCAGTAGTCAGACTTCGACCTACGAGCAGTACTTC.

The rearrangement links TRBV7-8 to TRBJ2-5; D is possibly TRBD1 (5 bases). The V end lost 4 bases, the J end lost 1 base, and 10 bases lay between the germline ends. Germline lookup yields CDR1 SGHVS and CDR2 FQNEAQ. The CDR3 sequence is 14 residues long. CDR3 DNA: TGTGCCAGCAGCTCACCGGACACCCAAGAGACCCAGTACTTC. Amino acid sequence: CASSSPDTQETQYF.

The CDR3 nucleotides read TGTGCCAGCAACCCGGGGGATGAGCAGTTCTTC. Residues: CASNPGDEQFF. V gene TRBV28 combines with J gene TRBJ2-1, with D perhaps matching TRBD2 (6 bases). Germline assignment: CDR1 MDHEN and CDR2 SYDVKM. This CDR3 has 11 amino acids. Between the trimmed V and J ends, which lost 7 bases and 8 bases, there was a span of 9 bases.

The chain links TRBV9 to TRBJ2-1, with 13 bases aligning to TRBD2. The CDR3 is 18 residues long. From germline, CDR1 is SGDLS and CDR2 YYNGEE. With V trimmed by 2 bases and J by 4 bases, 9 bases remained unmatched. The CDR3 loop reads CASSVGGLAGFTYNEQFF. DNA of the CDR3: TGTGCCAGCAGCGTCGGGGGACTAGCGGGATTTACTTACAATGAGCAGTTCTTC.

The chain employs TRBV7-6 and TRBJ1-5; 8 bases are shared with TRBD1. This CDR3 is built from 17 residues. Germline V gene data show CDR1 as SGHVS and CDR2 as FNYEAQ. V was pared by 2 bases and J by 0 bases, with 6 bases of the junction left unmatched. CDR3 loop: CASSLTAGGYSNQPQHF. Here the CDR3 DNA reads TGTGCCAGCAGCTTAACGGCAGGGGGCTATAGCAATCAGCCCCAGCATTTT.

About this clone: One junction end disagrees with the germline gene, perhaps due to a read error. Other nucleotide sequences in the sample specify the same CDR3. The rearrangement joins TRBV4-1 to TRBJ1-6; D is possibly TRBD1 (5 bases). The CDR3 contains 17 residues. The V gene's germline CDR1 is MGHRA and CDR2 YSYEKL. In DNA form, the CDR3 reads TGCGCCAGCAGCCAAGTGGTTAGGGGCAGGAATAATTCACCCCTTCACTTT. Protein product: CASSQVVRGRNNSPLHF.

As to this clone: This same CDR3 is encoded by further DNA sequences in the sample. The genes are TRBV10-3 and TRBJ1-5; the match to TRBD1 covers 7 bases. Germline loops: CDR1 ENHRY, CDR2 SYGVKD. J was trimmed by 5 bases and V by 2 bases; bases with no gene match: 0. The CDR3 contains 13 residues. The CDR3 DNA follows: TGTGCCATCAGTGAGGACAGGGATCAGCCCCAGCATTTT. Its translation: CAISEDRDQPQHF.

The chain recombines TRBV28 with TRBJ1-1; TRBD1 agrees at 9 bases. In germline, CDR1 is MDHEN, CDR2 SYDVKM. This CDR3 region has 14 residues. V lost 1 base to trimming and J lost 11 bases; unmatched junction nucleotides: 8. The CDR3 reads CASSLSRQGEVAFF. The CDR3 DNA sequence: TGTGCCAGCAGTTTATCCCGACAGGGGGAAGTGGCTTTCTTT.

The rearrangement links TRBV6-5 to TRBJ2-3; 10 bases are shared with TRBD2. Germline-derived CDR1 and CDR2 are MNHEY and SVGAGI. The CDR3 runs to 15 residues. V was pared by 6 bases and J by 1 base, with 4 bases of the junction left unmatched. The CDR3 spells CASRASGGGTDTQYF. The CDR3 bases are TGTGCCAGCAGGGCCAGCGGGGGGGGCACAGATACGCAGTATTTT.

V usage is TRBV7-3 and J usage is TRBJ2-1; 9 nucleotides line up with TRBD2. The germline V gene has CDR1 SGHTA and CDR2 FQGTGA. J gave up 5 bases and V 5 bases, and 7 bases lay outside the gene matches. The CDR3 is made up of 15 amino acids. The CDR3 region is CASSPRGGGNNEQFF. CDR3 sequence (DNA): TGTGCCAGCAGCCCCCGCGGGGGGGGAAACAATGAGCAGTTCTTC.

The V call is TRBV7-3, the J call TRBJ1-6; the D gene is possibly TRBD1 (5 bases). Germline V CDR1 and CDR2: SGHTA, FQGTGA. CDR3 length: 15 amino acids. Between the trimmed V and J ends, which lost 0 bases and 9 bases, there was a span of 12 bases. This CDR3 is CASSLTPGGGSPLHF. The CDR3 coding sequence is TGTGCCAGCAGCTTAACCCCCGGGGGGGGTTCACCCCTCCACTTT.

The genes are TRBV27 and TRBJ2-3; 7 nucleotides line up with TRBD1. Per germline, CDR1 MNHEY and CDR2 SMNVEV (reference sequence). This CDR3 spans 13 amino acids. The V and J ends lost 8 bases and 2 bases, in that order; junction bases with no gene match: 4. CDR3 DNA sequence: TGTGCCAGCCGACAGGGACACACAGATACGCAGTATTTT. This sequence encodes CASRQGHTDTQYF.

This clone was recorded only once. The chain couples TRBV27 to TRBJ2-1, with D perhaps TRBD2 (5 bases). Germline-derived CDR1 and CDR2 are MNHEY and SMNVEV (reference sequence). V lost 5 bases and J 3 bases, leaving 17 bases between the germline ends. The CDR3 is made up of 16 amino acids. In DNA, the CDR3 is TGTGCCAGCAGTCGTCCTAGCCAACCCATCTACAATGAGCAGTTCTTC. It encodes CASSRPSQPIYNEQFF.

The chain is built from TRBV6-5 and TRBJ1-2; D is possibly TRBD1 (5 bases). Trimming removed 8 bases at V and 4 bases at J, with 20 bases between. This CDR3 contains 15 residues. The germline gives CDR1 MNHEY, CDR2 SVGAGI. CDR3 sequence reads: CASARAGTSSYGYTF. DNA for the CDR3: TGTGCCAGCGCAAGGGCGGGGACCAGCAGCTATGGCTACACCTTC.

On this clone itself: This same CDR3 is encoded by further DNA sequences in the sample. The CDR3 DNA sequence: TGTGCCAGCAGTTTACGGGGGGCCTCCTACGAGCAGTACTTC. Its translation: CASSLRGASYEQYF. The J gene is TRBJ2-7, the V gene TRBV27, with a possible D match to TRBD2 (7 bases). V gave up 2 bases and J gave up 0 bases, with 8 bases separating them. CDR1 and CDR2 from the germline V gene are MNHEY and SMNVEV (reference sequence). This CDR3 is 14 amino acids long.